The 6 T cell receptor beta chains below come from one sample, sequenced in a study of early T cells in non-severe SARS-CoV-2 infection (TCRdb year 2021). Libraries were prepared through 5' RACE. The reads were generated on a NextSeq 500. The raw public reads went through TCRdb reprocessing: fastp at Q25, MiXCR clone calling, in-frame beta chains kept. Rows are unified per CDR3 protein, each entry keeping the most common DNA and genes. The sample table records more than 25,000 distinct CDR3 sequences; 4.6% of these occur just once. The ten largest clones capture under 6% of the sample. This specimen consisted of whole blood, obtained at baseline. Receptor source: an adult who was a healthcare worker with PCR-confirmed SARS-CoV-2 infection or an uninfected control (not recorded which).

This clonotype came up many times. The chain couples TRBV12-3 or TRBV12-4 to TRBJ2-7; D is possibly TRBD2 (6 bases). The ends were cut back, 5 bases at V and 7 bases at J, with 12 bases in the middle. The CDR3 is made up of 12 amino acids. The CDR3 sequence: CASSQEGREQYF. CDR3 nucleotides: TGTGCCAGCAGTCAGGAGGGGCGAGAGCAGTACTTC.

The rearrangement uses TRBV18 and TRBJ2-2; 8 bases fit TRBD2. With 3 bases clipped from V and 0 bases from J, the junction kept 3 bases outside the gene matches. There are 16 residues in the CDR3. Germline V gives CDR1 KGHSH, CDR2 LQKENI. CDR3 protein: CASSPNSGANTGELFF. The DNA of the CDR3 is TGTGCCAGCTCACCTAATAGCGGGGCGAACACCGGGGAGCTGTTTTTT. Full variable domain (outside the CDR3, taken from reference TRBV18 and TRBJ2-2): NAGVMQNPRHLVRRRGQEARLRCSPMKGHSHVYWYRQLPEEGLKFMVYLQKENIIDESGMPKERFSAEFPKEGPSILRIQQVVRGDSAAYFCASSPNSGANTGELFFGEGSRLTVL.

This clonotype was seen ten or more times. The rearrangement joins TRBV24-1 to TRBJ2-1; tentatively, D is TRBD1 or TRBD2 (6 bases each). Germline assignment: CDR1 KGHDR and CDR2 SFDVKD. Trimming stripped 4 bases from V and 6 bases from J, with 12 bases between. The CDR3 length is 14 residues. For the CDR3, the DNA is TGTGCCACCAGTGAAAACGGGGGCATCAATGAGCAGTTCTTC. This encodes CATSENGGINEQFF.

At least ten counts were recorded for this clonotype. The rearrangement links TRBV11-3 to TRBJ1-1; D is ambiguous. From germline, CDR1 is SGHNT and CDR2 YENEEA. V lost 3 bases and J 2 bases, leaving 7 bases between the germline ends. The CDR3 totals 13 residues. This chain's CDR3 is CASSFSLNTEAFF. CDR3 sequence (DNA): TGTGCCAGCAGCTTCTCCCTAAACACTGAAGCTTTCTTT. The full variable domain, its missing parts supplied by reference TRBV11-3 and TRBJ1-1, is EAGVVQSPRYKIIEKKQPVAFWCNPISGHNTLYWYLQNLGQGPELLIRYENEEAVDDSQLPKDRFSAERLKGVDSTLKIQPAELGDSAVYLCASSFSLNTEAFFGQGTRLTVV.

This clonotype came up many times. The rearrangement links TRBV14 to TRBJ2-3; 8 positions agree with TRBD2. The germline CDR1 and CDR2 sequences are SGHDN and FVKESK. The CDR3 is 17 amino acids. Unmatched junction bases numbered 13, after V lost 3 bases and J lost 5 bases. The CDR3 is CASSHFLTRGVGDTQYF. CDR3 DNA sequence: TGTGCCAGCAGCCATTTTTTGACGCGGGGGGTCGGAGATACGCAGTATTTT.

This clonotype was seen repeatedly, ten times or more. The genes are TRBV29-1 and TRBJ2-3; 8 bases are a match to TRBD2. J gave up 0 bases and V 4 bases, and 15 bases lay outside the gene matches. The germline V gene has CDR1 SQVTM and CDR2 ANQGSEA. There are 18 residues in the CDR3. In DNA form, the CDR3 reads TGCAGCGTTGTAAGGGAAATGACTAGCGTGACTAGCACAGATACGCAGTATTTT. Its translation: CSVVREMTSVTSTDTQYF.